What follows are 9 T cell receptor beta chains derived from one specimen sequenced in a study of PD-1 blockade in classical Hodgkin lymphoma. Sequencing was performed with immunoSEQ multiplex PCR; in TCRdb, only in-frame clones are kept and a portion is missing. The sample includes about 98,000 clones, roughly 89% of them seen just once. No patient escaped relapse after autologous stem cell transplantation, and brentuximab vedotin exposure varied. This sample comprised peripheral blood mononuclear cells (PBMCs), obtained at baseline. These receptors were taken from a human donor with classical Hodgkin lymphoma.

The CDR3 DNA follows: TGTGCCAGCAGCTTTGTCAGCGGGACCACAGATACGCAGTATTTT. Its protein is CASSFVSGTTDTQYF. The rearrangement links TRBV7-9 to TRBJ2-3; 7 bases agree with TRBD2. CDR3 length: 15 residues. V was pared by 3 bases and J by 2 bases, with 5 bases of the junction left unmatched. Germline assignment: CDR1 SEHNR and CDR2 FQNEAQ (reference sequence).

The gene calls are TRBV5-1 and TRBJ2-6; TRBD1 might be the D (6 bases). Germline V gene lookup returns CDR1 SGHRS and CDR2 YFSETQ. The CDR3 has 16 amino acids. V was pared by 1 base and J by 4 bases, with 12 bases between. The CDR3, as DNA: TGCGCCAGCAGCTTGAGCCAGGGGTCCGGGGCCAACGTCCTGACTTTC. This gives the protein CASSLSQGSGANVLTF.

The chain joins TRBV7-8 to TRBJ2-1; weak D call: TRBD2 (5 bases). The CDR3 totals 14 residues. Germline assignment: CDR1 SGHVS and CDR2 FQNEAQ. With 4 bases removed from V and 6 bases from J, the gap between germline ends came to 13 bases. CDR3 amino acids: CASSSRGAANEQFF. CDR3 coding DNA: TGTGCCAGCAGCTCCCGGGGTGCGGCCAATGAGCAGTTCTTC.

This CDR3 is CASSSPLGRDTTGELFF. CDR3 in DNA: TGTGCCAGCAGCTCTCCCCTCGGGAGGGATACCACCGGGGAGCTGTTTTTT. The chain is built from TRBV7-6 and TRBJ2-2; 8 bases are a match to TRBD2. V trimming: 4 bases; J trimming: 4 bases; junction bases outside the gene matches: 11. There are 17 residues in the CDR3. Germline loops: CDR1 SGHVS, CDR2 FNYEAQ.

The chain carries TRBV7-3 and TRBJ2-7; no reliable D call. Germline CDR1 SGHTA, CDR2 FQGTGA. Trimming left V 5 bases short and J 7 bases short, with 15 bases between. CDR3 size: 13 residues. The CDR3 region is CASSPAVPGEQYF. The DNA of the CDR3 is TGTGCCAGCAGCCCTGCCGTCCCCGGGGAGCAGTACTTC.

This clone has just one count. This rearrangement joins TRBV19 to TRBJ2-7, with D possibly being TRBD1 (5 bases). CDR3 size: 15 residues. The V gene lost 3 bases and the J gene lost 4 bases, with 16 bases spanning the gap. Germline lookup yields CDR1 LNHDA and CDR2 SQIVND (reference sequence). The CDR3 bases are TGTGCCAGTAGTATTGGACATCGTGGGGCTTACGAGCAGTACTTC. Translation: CASSIGHRGAYEQYF. Full variable domain (outside the CDR3, taken from reference TRBV19 and TRBJ2-7): DGGITQSPKYLFRKEGQNVTLSCEQNLNHDAMYWYRQDPGQGLRLIYYSQIVNDFQKGDIAEGYSVSREKKESFPLTVTSAQKNPTAFYLCASSIGHRGAYEQYFGPGTRLTVT.

This clone was detected only a few times. The chain has TRBV6-1 and TRBJ1-2; TRBD1 matches 7 bases. Germline V lookup: CDR1 MNHNS, CDR2 SASEGT. The CDR3 is made up of 18 amino acids. The junction had 19 bases not matched to a gene; V was cut back by 4 bases and J by 5 bases. CDR3 in amino acids: CASSGLHRRQGGPYGYTF. In DNA, the CDR3 is TGTGCCAGCAGTGGACTTCATAGGAGACAGGGAGGGCCTTATGGCTACACCTTC.

The chain uses TRBV10-3 and TRBJ1-2; D might be TRBD1 (6 bases). The germline gives CDR1 ENHRY, CDR2 SYGVKD. Trimming left V 10 bases short and J 3 bases short, with 9 bases between. The CDR3 loop spans 11 amino acids. DNA for the CDR3: TGTGCCACCGGGACACACTATGGCTACACCTTC. Translated, it gives CATGTHYGYTF.

This rearrangement joins TRBV28 to TRBJ1-1; D uncertain. V was clipped by 3 bases and J by 6 bases, with 17 bases between them. CDR1 and CDR2 from the germline V gene are MDHEN and SYDVKM. The CDR3 contains 15 residues. As DNA, the CDR3 is TGTGCCAGCAGTTTTCCCGCCCTAACAACCGCTGAAGCTTTCTTT. This translates into CASSFPALTTAEAFF. The whole variable domain, filled in from reference TRBV28 and TRBJ1-1, reads DVKVTQSSRYLVKRTGEKVFLECVQDMDHENMFWYRQDPGLGLRLIYFSYDVKMKEKGDIPEGYSVSREKKERFSLILESASTNQTSMYLCASSFPALTTAEAFFGQGTRLTVV.